These T cell receptor beta chains were read from a single sample in a study of blood T cell repertoires in COVID-19. Using immunoSEQ multiplex PCR, the repertoire was profiled, and TCRdb retains in-frame clones only, with some absent. This table has 250,000 to 350,000 clones, about nine tenths appearing once. Sequencing input: peripheral blood. Receptors originate from a woman aged 45-60 years who had recovered from COVID-19. The CDR3 runs from the conserved cysteine through the conserved F or W. The D gene is left open where the match is weak. A row's size may be missing; if present it is once, few, many or a size class.

length,J,V,D,size,DNA,CDR3
15,TRBJ1-2,TRBV5-1,NA,NA,TGCGCCAGCAGCTTTAAGGAGACCCCGGCCGAGGGCTACACCTTC,CASSFKETPAEGYTF
15,TRBJ2-1,TRBV28,TRBD1,NA,TGTGCCAGCACCCAGGCGGGGACAGGCGGAAATGAGCAGTTCTTC,CASTQAGTGGNEQFF
13,TRBJ2-2,TRBV19,NA,NA,TGTGCCAGTAGTATACAGGGCACCGGGGAGCTGTTTTTT,CASSIQGTGELFF
15,TRBJ2-3,TRBV25-1,TRBD1,NA,TGTGCCAGCAGCGCCCGGGACAGGCCTGCAGATACGCAGTATTTT,CASSARDRPADTQYF
15,TRBJ1-5,TRBV5-6,NA,NA,TGTGCCAGCAGCTTGGCGAACAGCCTCAATCAGCCCCAGCATTTT,CASSLANSLNQPQHF
16,TRBJ1-5,TRBV2,TRBD1,NA,TGTGCCAGCAGTCCAAGAAGGACAGGGGCAAATCAGCCCCAGCATTTT,CASSPRRTGANQPQHF
19,TRBJ2-3,TRBV27,TRBD2,NA,TGTGCCAGCAGTTTTATCGGAGGGACTAGCGGGGGGTTTGTCGATACGCAGTATTTT,CASSFIGGTSGGFVDTQYF
14,TRBJ1-4,TRBV5-1,TRBD1,once,TGCGCCAGCAGCTGGACAGGGGGTAATGAAAAACTGTTTTTT,CASSWTGGNEKLFF
19,TRBJ1-1,TRBV21-1,NA,NA,TGTGCCAGCAGCAAAGGTGAGGAGGGAGCCCCGATTATGAACACTGAAGCTTTCTTT,CASSKGEEGAPIMNTEAFF
15,TRBJ2-1,TRBV6-5,NA,few,TGTGCCAGCCTCTCGGACCAGGGGGCGGGGGTTATGTGGTTCTTC,CASLSDQGAGVMWFF
15,TRBJ1-1,TRBV7-9,NA,NA,TGTGCCAGCAGCCCGGGGGGGAGAGGAAACACTGAAGCTTTCTTT,CASSPGGRGNTEAFF
15,TRBJ2-2,TRBV29-1,NA,once,TGCAGCGTTCTTTCCGGGGTGAAAAACACCGGGGAGCTGTTTTTT,CSVLSGVKNTGELFF
15,TRBJ1-2,TRBV30,NA,few,TGTGCCTGGAGTGTACCGAGGAGGGGAAACTATGGCTACACCTTC,CAWSVPRRGNYGYTF
14,TRBJ1-2,TRBV9,TRBD1,NA,TGTGCCAGCAGAAGACAGGGGGAGGGCTATGGCTACACCTTC,CASRRQGEGYGYTF
13,TRBJ2-7,TRBV13,NA,NA,TGTGCCAGCAGCTTAGGTCCGGCCTACGAGCAGTACTTC,CASSLGPAYEQYF
14,TRBJ1-2,TRBV5-6,TRBD1,NA,TGTGCCAGCAGCTTGGGGCAGGGGGCCGGAGGCTACACCTTC,CASSLGQGAGGYTF
16,TRBJ1-5,TRBV27,TRBD1,NA,TGTGCCAGCAGTTTCGATCCCAGGGGGAAGTTTCAGCCCCAGCATTTT,CASSFDPRGKFQPQHF
17,TRBJ2-3,TRBV7-2,TRBD2,NA,TGTGCCAGCAGCTTAGCGGGGACTAGCGGGGGATCAGATACGCAGTATTTT,CASSLAGTSGGSDTQYF
18,TRBJ1-5,TRBV2,TRBD1,NA,TGTGCCAGCAGTGAAGCTCGGACAGGGGGCTTAGCCAATCAGCCCCAGCATTTT,CASSEARTGGLANQPQHF
12,TRBJ1-2,TRBV6-5,NA,NA,TGTGCCAGCAGGGCAGCTAACTATGGCTACACCTTC,CASRAANYGYTF
12,TRBJ1-5,TRBV6-5,TRBD1,NA,TGTGCCAGCAGGACAGGGGATCAGCCCCAGCATTTT,CASRTGDQPQHF
14,TRBJ2-1,TRBV5-1,NA,NA,TGCGCCAGCAGGGCGGGATCAGAGTTAGGTGAGCAGTTCTTC,CASRAGSELGEQFF
16,TRBJ2-3,TRBV13,NA,NA,TGTGCCAGCAGCTTAGCTTCACAGGGTCGCACAGATACGCAGTATTTT,CASSLASQGRTDTQYF
15,TRBJ1-3,TRBV7-2,TRBD1,NA,TGTGCCAGCAGCCCCCGGGACAGTTTGGGCAACACCATATATTTT,CASSPRDSLGNTIYF
14,TRBJ2-6,TRBV18,NA,NA,TGTGCCAGCTCACCTAATAGCGGGGCCAACGTCCTGACTTTC,CASSPNSGANVLTF
14,TRBJ2-7,TRBV5-4,TRBD1,NA,TGTGCCAGCAGCTTCGGACAGGACCCCTACGAGCAGTACTTC,CASSFGQDPYEQYF
15,TRBJ1-6,TRBV9,NA,once,TGTGCCAGCAGCGTAGATCAGGGATCCAGCTCACCCCTCCACTTT,CASSVDQGSSSPLHF
15,TRBJ1-1,TRBV9,NA,NA,TGTGCCAGCAGCGTAGTCTCGACAGCGAACACTGAAGCTTTCTTT,CASSVVSTANTEAFF